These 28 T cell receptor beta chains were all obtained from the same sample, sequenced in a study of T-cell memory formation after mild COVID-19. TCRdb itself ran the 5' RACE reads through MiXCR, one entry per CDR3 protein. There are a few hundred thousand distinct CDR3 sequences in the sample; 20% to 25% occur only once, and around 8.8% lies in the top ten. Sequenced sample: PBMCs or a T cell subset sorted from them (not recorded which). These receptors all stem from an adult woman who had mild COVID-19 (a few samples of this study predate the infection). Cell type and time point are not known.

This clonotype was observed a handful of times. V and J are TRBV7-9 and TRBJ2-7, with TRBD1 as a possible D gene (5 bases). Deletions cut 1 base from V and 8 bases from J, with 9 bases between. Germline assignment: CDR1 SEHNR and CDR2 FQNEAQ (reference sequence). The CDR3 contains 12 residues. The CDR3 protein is CASSLGGLQQYF. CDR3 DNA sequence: TGTGCCAGCAGCTTAGGGGGCCTCCAGCAGTACTTC.

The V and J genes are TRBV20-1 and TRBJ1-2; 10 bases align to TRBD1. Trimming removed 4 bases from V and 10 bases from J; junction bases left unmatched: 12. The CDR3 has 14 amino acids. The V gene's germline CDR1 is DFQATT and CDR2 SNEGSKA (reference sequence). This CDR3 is CSANRGQGFVDYTF. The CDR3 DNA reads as TGCAGTGCTAACCGGGGACAGGGGTTCGTTGACTACACCTTC.

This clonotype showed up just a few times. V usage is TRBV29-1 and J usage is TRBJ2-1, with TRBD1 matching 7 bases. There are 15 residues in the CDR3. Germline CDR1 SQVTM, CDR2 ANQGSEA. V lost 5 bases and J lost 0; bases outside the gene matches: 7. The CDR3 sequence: CSVKSGGASYNEQFF. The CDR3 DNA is TGCAGCGTTAAATCAGGGGGTGCCTCCTACAATGAGCAGTTCTTC.

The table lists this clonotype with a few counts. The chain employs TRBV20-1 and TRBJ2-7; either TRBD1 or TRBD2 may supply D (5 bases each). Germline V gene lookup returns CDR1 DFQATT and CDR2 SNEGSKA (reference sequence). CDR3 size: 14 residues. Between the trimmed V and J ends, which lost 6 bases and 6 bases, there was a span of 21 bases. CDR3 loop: CSASTGLRGFEQYF. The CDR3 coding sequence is TGCAGTGCCTCTACCGGGCTTCGGGGCTTCGAGCAGTACTTC.

CDR3 nucleotides: TGCGCCAGCAGCCAAGATACCCGGGGGGGTAAGACTCAGCAGTACTTC. Protein product: CASSQDTRGGKTQQYF. V gene TRBV4-1 combines with J gene TRBJ2-7, with 8 bases that match TRBD2. Germline values: CDR1 MGHRA, CDR2 YSYEKL. V shed 0 bases and J 8 bases; nucleotides not matched to a gene: 12. The CDR3 sequence is 16 residues long.

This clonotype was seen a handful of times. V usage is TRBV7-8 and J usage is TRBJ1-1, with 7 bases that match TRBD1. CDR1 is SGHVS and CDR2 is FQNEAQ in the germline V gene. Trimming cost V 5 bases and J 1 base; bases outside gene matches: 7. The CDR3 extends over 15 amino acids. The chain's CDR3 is CASSPEDRWNTEAFF. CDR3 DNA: TGTGCCAGCAGCCCAGAGGACAGGTGGAACACTGAAGCTTTCTTT.

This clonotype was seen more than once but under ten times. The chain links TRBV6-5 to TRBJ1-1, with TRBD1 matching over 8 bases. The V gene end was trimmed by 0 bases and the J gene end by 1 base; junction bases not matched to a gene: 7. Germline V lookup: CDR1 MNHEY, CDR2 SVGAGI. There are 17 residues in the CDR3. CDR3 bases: TGTGCCAGCAGTTACTCGGGCAGGGGGCGCGGGAACACTGAAGCTTTCTTT. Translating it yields CASSYSGRGRGNTEAFF.

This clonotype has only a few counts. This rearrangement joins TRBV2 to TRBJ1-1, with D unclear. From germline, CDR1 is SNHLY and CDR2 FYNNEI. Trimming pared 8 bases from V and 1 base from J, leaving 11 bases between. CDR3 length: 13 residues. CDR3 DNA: TGTGCCAGCTGGACGGTCAGGAACACTGAAGCTTTCTTT. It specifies CASWTVRNTEAFF.

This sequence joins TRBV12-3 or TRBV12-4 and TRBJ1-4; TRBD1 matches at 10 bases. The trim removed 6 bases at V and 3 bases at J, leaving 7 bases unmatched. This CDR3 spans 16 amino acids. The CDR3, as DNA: TGTGCCAGCAGAATGACAGGGGGCATAGCTAATGAAAAACTGTTTTTT. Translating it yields CASRMTGGIANEKLFF.

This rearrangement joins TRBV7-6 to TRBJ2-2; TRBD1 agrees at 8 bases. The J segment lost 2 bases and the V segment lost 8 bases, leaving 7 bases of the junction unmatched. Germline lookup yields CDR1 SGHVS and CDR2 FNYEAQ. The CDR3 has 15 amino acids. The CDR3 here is CASVEDRANTGELFF. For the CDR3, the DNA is TGTGCCAGCGTCGAGGACAGGGCCAACACCGGGGAGCTGTTTTTT.

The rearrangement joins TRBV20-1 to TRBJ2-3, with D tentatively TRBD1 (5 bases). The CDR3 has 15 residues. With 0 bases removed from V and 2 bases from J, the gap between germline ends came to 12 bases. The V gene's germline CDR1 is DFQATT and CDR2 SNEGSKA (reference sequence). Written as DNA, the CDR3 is TGCAGTGCTAGAGACAGGGCGAGGCACACAGATACGCAGTATTTT. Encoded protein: CSARDRARHTDTQYF.

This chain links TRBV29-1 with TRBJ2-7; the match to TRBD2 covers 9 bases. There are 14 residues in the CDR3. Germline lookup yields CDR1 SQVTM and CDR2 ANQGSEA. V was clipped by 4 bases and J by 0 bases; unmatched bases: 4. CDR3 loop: CSVALAGRSYEQYF. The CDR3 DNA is TGCAGCGTTGCACTAGCGGGCCGCTCCTACGAGCAGTACTTC.

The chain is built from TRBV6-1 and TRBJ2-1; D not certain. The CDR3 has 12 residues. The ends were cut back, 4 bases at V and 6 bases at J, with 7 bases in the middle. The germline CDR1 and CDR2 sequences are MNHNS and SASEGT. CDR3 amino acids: CASSGVPNEQFF. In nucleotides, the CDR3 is TGTGCCAGCAGTGGCGTTCCCAATGAGCAGTTCTTC.

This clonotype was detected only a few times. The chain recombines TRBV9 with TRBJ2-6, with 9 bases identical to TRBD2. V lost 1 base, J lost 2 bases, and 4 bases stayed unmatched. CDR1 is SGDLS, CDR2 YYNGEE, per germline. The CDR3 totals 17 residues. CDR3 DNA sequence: TGTGCCAGCAGCGTAACCCCTAGCGGGACTGGGGCCAACGTCCTGACTTTC. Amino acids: CASSVTPSGTGANVLTF. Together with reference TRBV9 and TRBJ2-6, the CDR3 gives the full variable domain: DSGVTQTPKHLITATGQRVTLRCSPRSGDLSVYWYQQSLDQGLQFLIQYYNGEERAKGNILERFSAQQFPDLHSELNLSSLELGDSALYFCASSVTPSGTGANVLTFGAGSRLTVL.

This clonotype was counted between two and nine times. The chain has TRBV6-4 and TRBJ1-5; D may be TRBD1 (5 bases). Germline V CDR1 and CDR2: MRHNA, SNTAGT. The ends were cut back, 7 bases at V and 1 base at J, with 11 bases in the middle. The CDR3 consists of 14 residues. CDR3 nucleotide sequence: TGTGCCAGCACTTTCCGGGGCAGCAATCAGCCCCAGCATTTT. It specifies CASTFRGSNQPQHF.

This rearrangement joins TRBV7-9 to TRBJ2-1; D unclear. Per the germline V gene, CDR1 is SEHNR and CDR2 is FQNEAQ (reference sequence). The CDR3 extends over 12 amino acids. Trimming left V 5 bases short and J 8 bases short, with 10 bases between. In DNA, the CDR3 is TGTGCCAGCAGCCCTTCTCCCCATGAGCAGTTCTTC. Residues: CASSPSPHEQFF.

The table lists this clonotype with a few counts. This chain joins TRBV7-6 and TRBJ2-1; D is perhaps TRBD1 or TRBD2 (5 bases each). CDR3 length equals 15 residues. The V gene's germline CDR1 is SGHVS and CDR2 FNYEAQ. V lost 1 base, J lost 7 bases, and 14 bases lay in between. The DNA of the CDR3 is TGTGCCAGCAGCTTAGGGGGGACCGGATTTAATGAGCAGTTCTTC. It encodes CASSLGGTGFNEQFF.

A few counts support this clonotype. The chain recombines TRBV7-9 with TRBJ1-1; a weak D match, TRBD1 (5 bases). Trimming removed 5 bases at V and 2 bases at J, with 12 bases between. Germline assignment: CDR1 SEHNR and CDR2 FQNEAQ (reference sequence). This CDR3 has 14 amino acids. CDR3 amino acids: CASSPGLGNTEAFF. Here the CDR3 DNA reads TGTGCCAGCAGCCCAGGGTTAGGAAACACTGAAGCTTTCTTT.

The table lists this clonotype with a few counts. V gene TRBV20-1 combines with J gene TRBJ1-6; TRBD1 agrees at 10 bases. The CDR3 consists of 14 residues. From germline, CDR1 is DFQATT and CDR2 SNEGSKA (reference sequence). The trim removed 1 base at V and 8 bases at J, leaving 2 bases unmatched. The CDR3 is CSARAGTGDSPLHF. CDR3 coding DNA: TGCAGTGCTAGAGCTGGGACAGGGGATTCACCCCTCCACTTT.

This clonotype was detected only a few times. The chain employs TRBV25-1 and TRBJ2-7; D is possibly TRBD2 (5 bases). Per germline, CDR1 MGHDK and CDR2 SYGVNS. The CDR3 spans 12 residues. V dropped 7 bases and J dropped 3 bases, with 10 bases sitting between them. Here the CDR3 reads CASTGIFYEQYF. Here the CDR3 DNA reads TGTGCCAGCACCGGGATATTCTACGAGCAGTACTTC.

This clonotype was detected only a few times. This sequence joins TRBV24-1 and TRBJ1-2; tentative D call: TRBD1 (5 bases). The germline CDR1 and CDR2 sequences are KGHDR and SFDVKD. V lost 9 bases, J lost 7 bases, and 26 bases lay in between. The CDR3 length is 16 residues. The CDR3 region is CATGPFRAAQGSGYTF. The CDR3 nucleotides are TGTGCCACCGGTCCCTTTCGGGCAGCCCAGGGATCTGGCTACACCTTC.

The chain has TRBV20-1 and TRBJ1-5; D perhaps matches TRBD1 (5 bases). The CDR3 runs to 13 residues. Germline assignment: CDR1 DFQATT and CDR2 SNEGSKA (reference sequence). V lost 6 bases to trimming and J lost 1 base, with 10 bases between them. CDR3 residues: CSAGGGSNQPQHF. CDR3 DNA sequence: TGCAGTGCAGGCGGGGGGAGCAATCAGCCCCAGCATTTT.

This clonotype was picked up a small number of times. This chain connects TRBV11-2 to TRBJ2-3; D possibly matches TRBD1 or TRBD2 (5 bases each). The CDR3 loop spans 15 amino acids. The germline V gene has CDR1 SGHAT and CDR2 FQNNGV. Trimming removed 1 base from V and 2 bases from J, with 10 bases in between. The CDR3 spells CASSLGVGATDTQYF. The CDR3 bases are TGTGCCAGCAGCTTAGGGGTCGGGGCCACAGATACGCAGTATTTT.

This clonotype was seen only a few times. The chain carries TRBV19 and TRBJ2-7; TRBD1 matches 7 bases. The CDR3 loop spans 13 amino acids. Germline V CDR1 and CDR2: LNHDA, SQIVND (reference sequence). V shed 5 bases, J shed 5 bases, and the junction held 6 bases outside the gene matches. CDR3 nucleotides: TGTGCCAGTAGTTCCGACAGGGTGCACGAGCAGTACTTC. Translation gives CASSSDRVHEQYF.

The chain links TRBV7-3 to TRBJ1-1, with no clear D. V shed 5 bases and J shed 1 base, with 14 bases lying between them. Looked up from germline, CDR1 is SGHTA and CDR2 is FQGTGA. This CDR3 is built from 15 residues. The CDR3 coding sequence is TGTGCCAGCAGCCCCTACCCGGGTGGGAACACTGAAGCTTTCTTT. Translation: CASSPYPGGNTEAFF.

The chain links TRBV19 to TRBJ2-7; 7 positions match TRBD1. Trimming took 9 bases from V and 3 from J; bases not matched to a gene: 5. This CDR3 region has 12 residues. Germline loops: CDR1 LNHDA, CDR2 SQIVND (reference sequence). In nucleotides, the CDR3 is TGTGCCAGCTCCGGACAGGTCTACGAGCAGTACTTC. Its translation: CASSGQVYEQYF.

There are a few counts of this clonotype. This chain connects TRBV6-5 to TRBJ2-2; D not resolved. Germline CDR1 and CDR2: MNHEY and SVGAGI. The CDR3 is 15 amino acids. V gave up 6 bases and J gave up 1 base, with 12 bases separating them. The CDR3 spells CASSFDLGNTGELFF. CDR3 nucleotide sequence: TGTGCCAGCAGCTTCGACTTGGGGAACACCGGGGAGCTGTTTTTT.

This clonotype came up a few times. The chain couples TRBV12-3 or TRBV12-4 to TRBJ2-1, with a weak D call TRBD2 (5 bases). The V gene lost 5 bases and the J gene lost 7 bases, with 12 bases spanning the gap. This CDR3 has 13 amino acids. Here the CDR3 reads CASSILLGNEQFF. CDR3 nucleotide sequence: TGTGCCAGCAGTATTCTACTAGGGAATGAGCAGTTCTTC.